The 21 T cell receptor beta chains in this list originate from one sample, sequenced in a study of cytomegalovirus exposure and HLA in healthy donors. Amplification used 60 Vbeta primers and 13 Jbeta primers. Profiling relied on immunoSEQ multiplex PCR, and the TCRdb table lists in-frame clones only, not all of them. The repertoire includes some 130,000 clones, 66% of them detected once, and over 1.5% sits in the top ten. Sequenced: PBMCs. These receptors were collected from a human donor in good health.

This clone was detected once. J is TRBJ2-7 and V is TRBV10-3, with D perhaps matching TRBD2 (6 bases). CDR3 length: 12 residues. CDR1 is ENHRY and CDR2 is SYGVKD in the germline V gene. Between the trimmed V and J ends, which lost 10 bases and 2 bases, there was a span of 12 bases. CDR3 sequence reads: CATLALPYEQYF. CDR3 DNA: TGTGCCACCCTAGCGCTCCCCTACGAGCAGTACTTC.

The rearrangement joins TRBV5-1 to TRBJ1-1, with TRBD1 as a possible D gene (6 bases). With 2 bases removed from V and 4 bases from J, the gap between germline ends came to 12 bases. Germline-derived CDR1 and CDR2 are SGHRS and YFSETQ. The CDR3 contains 14 residues. CDR3 in DNA: TGCGCCAGCAGCTTCCAGGGGCCGGGCACTGAAGCTTTCTTT. Its protein product is CASSFQGPGTEAFF.

The rearrangement uses TRBV11-3 and TRBJ2-7, with unresolved D. The length of the CDR3 is 12 residues. The germline CDR1 and CDR2 sequences are SGHNT and YENEEA. Deletions cut 4 bases from V and 3 bases from J, with 7 bases between. CDR3 coding DNA: TGTGCCAGCAGCTCACCCGGCTACGAGCAGTACTTC. As protein: CASSSPGYEQYF.

In its sample, this clone was seen once. The chain uses TRBV28 and TRBJ2-3; D is unresolved. The CDR3 sequence is 12 residues long. Per germline, CDR1 MDHEN and CDR2 SYDVKM. V lost 10 bases, J lost 7 bases, and 15 bases lay in between. CDR3 residues: CATRPDSHTQYF. The DNA for the CDR3 is TGTGCCACCCGACCCGACTCGCATACGCAGTATTTT.

The chain employs TRBV6-5 and TRBJ1-1; D possibly corresponds to TRBD1 (6 bases). The length of the CDR3 is 15 residues. Trimming stripped 0 bases from V and 4 bases from J, with 12 bases between. The germline V gene has CDR1 MNHEY and CDR2 SVGAGI. CDR3 DNA sequence: TGTGCCAGCAGTTACTCACGGCAGGGGAGCACTGAAGCTTTCTTT. Its protein product is CASSYSRQGSTEAFF.

The J gene is TRBJ2-3, the V gene TRBV6-1; 8 nucleotides align to TRBD2. V trimming: 6 bases; J trimming: 0 bases; junction bases outside the gene matches: 2. The CDR3 consists of 14 residues. CDR1 is MNHNS, CDR2 SASEGT, per germline. Here the CDR3 DNA reads TGTGCCAGCAGGGAGCGGGGGAGCACAGATACGCAGTATTTT. Translation gives CASRERGSTDTQYF.

This clone was counted a few times. Here the CDR3 reads CASSVSGTQYF. For the CDR3, the DNA is TGTGCCAGTAGTGTCTCGGGGACCCAGTACTTC. V gene TRBV19 combines with J gene TRBJ2-5, with D unclear. The CDR3 is 11 residues long. The germline V gene encodes CDR1 LNHDA and CDR2 SQIVND (reference sequence). V was trimmed by 5 bases and J by 7 bases, leaving 8 bases between them.

V and J are TRBV9 and TRBJ1-2; 12 bases agree with TRBD1. The CDR3 has 18 residues. Germline CDR1 and CDR2: SGDLS and YYNGEE. After removal of 3 bases from V and 4 bases from J, the junction contained 13 bases not matched to a gene. The CDR3 nucleotides are TGTGCCAGCAGCGGCTCGGGACAGGGGGCGTTCCACGCCTATGGCTACACCTTC. This sequence encodes CASSGSGQGAFHAYGYTF. Full variable domain (missing parts from reference TRBV9 and TRBJ1-2): DSGVTQTPKHLITATGQRVTLRCSPRSGDLSVYWYQQSLDQGLQFLIQYYNGEERAKGNILERFSAQQFPDLHSELNLSSLELGDSALYFCASSGSGQGAFHAYGYTFGSGTRLTVV.

This clone was counted between two and nine times. The V gene is TRBV7-9, the J gene TRBJ2-7; 7 nucleotides align to TRBD2. The CDR3 has 16 amino acids. The J segment lost 5 bases and the V segment lost 1 base, leaving 11 bases of the junction unmatched. CDR1 and CDR2 (germline): SEHNR, FQNEAQ (reference sequence). CDR3 in DNA: TGTGCCAGCAGCTTAGGGGGGGAGGGAAGGAACAACGAGCAGTACTTC. Its protein product is CASSLGGEGRNNEQYF.

This sequence joins TRBV11-3 and TRBJ1-2; D call uncertain. V gave up 1 base and J gave up 5 bases, with 11 bases separating them. The CDR3 is 14 amino acids. CDR1 and CDR2 (germline): SGHNT, YENEEA. The CDR3 sequence is CASSLGPGRYGYTF. The CDR3 DNA follows: TGTGCCAGCAGCTTAGGTCCCGGGAGGTATGGCTACACCTTC.

This clone has only a few counts. The gene calls are TRBV9 and TRBJ2-1; weak D call: TRBD2 (7 bases). The ends were cut back, 4 bases at V and 4 bases at J, with 15 bases in the middle. Germline CDR1 SGDLS, CDR2 YYNGEE. The CDR3 sequence is 15 residues long. DNA of the CDR3: TGTGCCAGCAGCCCACTAGGGGGGGAATACAATGAGCAGTTCTTC. This sequence encodes CASSPLGGEYNEQFF.

The chain links TRBV7-9 to TRBJ1-5, with a weak D call TRBD1 (6 bases). With 8 bases removed from V and 12 bases from J, the gap between germline ends came to 17 bases. Germline CDR1 SEHNR, CDR2 FQNEAQ (reference sequence). The CDR3 loop spans 12 amino acids. In DNA form, the CDR3 reads TGTGCCAGCCGCGCCGGGGAGGGGGTCCAGCATTTT. It encodes CASRAGEGVQHF.

This clone was found a few times. This chain links TRBV5-1 with TRBJ2-1; tentatively, D is TRBD2 (5 bases). CDR1 is SGHRS, CDR2 YFSETQ, per germline. V was shortened by 4 bases and J by 6 bases, with 20 bases between the two germline ends. The CDR3 runs 16 residues. The CDR3 here is CASSLREGGRANEQFF. Written as DNA, the CDR3 is TGCGCCAGCAGCCTGCGTGAGGGCGGACGAGCCAATGAGCAGTTCTTC.

The chain combines TRBV6-4 with TRBJ2-1; 7 nucleotides line up with TRBD2. The CDR3 totals 16 residues. J was trimmed by 3 bases and V by 0 bases; bases with no gene match: 5. The germline V gene has CDR1 MRHNA and CDR2 SNTAGT. The CDR3 sequence: CASSDSRGLRYNEQFF. Written as DNA, the CDR3 is TGTGCCAGCAGTGACTCGAGGGGACTACGCTACAATGAGCAGTTCTTC.

The sample holds a few counts of this clone. The V call is TRBV6-4, the J call TRBJ2-6; D gene ambiguous. Germline loops: CDR1 MRHNA, CDR2 SNTAGT. Trimming pared 3 bases from V and 0 bases from J, leaving 3 bases between. This CDR3 comprises 14 residues. This CDR3 reads CASSERSGANVLTF. For the CDR3, the DNA is TGTGCCAGCAGTGAGCGCTCTGGGGCCAACGTCCTGACTTTC.

This clone was seen a handful of times. The rearrangement uses TRBV4-1 and TRBJ1-1; D ambiguous. From germline, CDR1 is MGHRA and CDR2 YSYEKL. The CDR3 sequence is 15 residues long. The germline V and J ends were trimmed by 1 base and 0 bases, with 9 bases remaining between them. DNA for the CDR3: TGCGCCAGCAGCCAAGGCCCCGAGATGAACACTGAAGCTTTCTTT. Translated, it gives CASSQGPEMNTEAFF.

The chain couples TRBV2 to TRBJ1-4; D ambiguous. The CDR3 sequence is 15 residues long. The germline CDR1 and CDR2 sequences are SNHLY and FYNNEI. V was pared by 6 bases and J by 0 bases, with 11 bases between. Written as DNA, the CDR3 is TGTGCCAGCAGGTTGACATCCACAACTAATGAAAAACTGTTTTTT. It translates to CASRLTSTTNEKLFF. Complete variable domain (other parts from reference TRBV2 and TRBJ1-4): EPEVTQTPSHQVTQMGQEVILRCVPISNHLYFYWYRQILGQKVEFLVSFYNNEISEKSEIFDDQFSVERPDGSNFTLKIRSTKLEDSAMYFCASRLTSTTNEKLFFGSGTQLSVL.

The chain recombines TRBV7-8 with TRBJ1-6, with 7 bases identical to TRBD1. The CDR3 consists of 15 residues. CDR1 is SGHVS and CDR2 is FQNEAQ in the germline V gene. Trimming removed 0 bases from V and 6 bases from J; junction bases left unmatched: 2. This chain's CDR3 is CASSLAYRGNSPLHF. CDR3 sequence (DNA): TGTGCCAGCAGCTTAGCGTACAGGGGTAATTCACCCCTCCACTTT. The whole variable domain, filled in from reference TRBV7-8 and TRBJ1-6, reads GAGVSQSPRYKVAKRGQDVALRCDPISGHVSLFWYQQALGQGPEFLTYFQNEAQLDKSGLPSDRFFAERPEGSVSTLKIQRTQQEDSAVYLCASSLAYRGNSPLHFGNGTRLTVT.

This clone was picked up a small number of times. This chain links TRBV6-5 with TRBJ1-4; no definite D call. V dropped 0 bases and J dropped 0 bases, with 8 bases sitting between them. Germline lookup yields CDR1 MNHEY and CDR2 SVGAGI. The CDR3 loop spans 16 amino acids. The CDR3 loop reads CASSYSLPATNEKLFF. Written as DNA, the CDR3 is TGTGCCAGCAGTTACTCCCTGCCGGCAACTAATGAAAAACTGTTTTTT.

The CDR3 DNA reads TGTGCCAGCAGTTACACGCCGTTCGGGGATACGCAGTATTTT. Amino acid sequence: CASSYTPFGDTQYF. The rearrangement uses TRBV6-5 and TRBJ2-3; D ambiguous. CDR3 length: 14 amino acids. Trimming removed 2 bases at V and 6 bases at J, with 12 bases between. In germline, CDR1 is MNHEY, CDR2 SVGAGI.

This clone was seen just once. This sequence joins TRBV5-1 and TRBJ2-1, with 8 bases identical to TRBD2. Per the germline V gene, CDR1 is SGHRS and CDR2 is YFSETQ. Trimming removed 4 bases from V and 6 bases from J; junction bases left unmatched: 9. This CDR3 region has 15 residues. The CDR3 is CASSEPAGAGNEQFF. CDR3 bases: TGCGCCAGCAGCGAGCCAGCGGGAGCTGGCAATGAGCAGTTCTTC.